What follows is one T cell receptor (beta chain) and its context. Its antigen remains unidentified. One entry per CDR3 protein, called by TCRdb with MiXCR from the 5' RACE reads. This repertoire shows hundreds of thousands of distinct CDR3 sequences, 8.6% found once; its top ten account for approximately 0.89%. The data were taken from a study of identical twins. Study findings and constraints: When twins shared out-of-frame alpha sequences, those sequences had excess low generation probability. It was cross-sectional statistical analysis, not following the same donors, that the conclusions relied on.

The V gene end was trimmed by 0 bases and the J gene end by 4 bases; junction bases not matched to a gene: 6. Germline CDR1 MNHEY, CDR2 SVGEGT. The CDR3 runs 16 residues. This same sample was also part of a study on yellow fever vaccine responses in identical twins. That publication notes: Twins reportedly mounted vaccine T cell responses that seemed partly convergent, partly personalized.

Sequenced input: PBMCs. This receptor was identified in a woman between 18 and 30 years old in good health. The chain has TRBV6-2 or TRBV6-3 and TRBJ2-7; TRBD1 matches at 10 bases. The CDR3 nucleotides read TGTGCCAGCAGTTACTCACGGACAGGGGGAGGTTACGAGCAGTACTTC. Its translation: CASSYSRTGGGYEQYF.